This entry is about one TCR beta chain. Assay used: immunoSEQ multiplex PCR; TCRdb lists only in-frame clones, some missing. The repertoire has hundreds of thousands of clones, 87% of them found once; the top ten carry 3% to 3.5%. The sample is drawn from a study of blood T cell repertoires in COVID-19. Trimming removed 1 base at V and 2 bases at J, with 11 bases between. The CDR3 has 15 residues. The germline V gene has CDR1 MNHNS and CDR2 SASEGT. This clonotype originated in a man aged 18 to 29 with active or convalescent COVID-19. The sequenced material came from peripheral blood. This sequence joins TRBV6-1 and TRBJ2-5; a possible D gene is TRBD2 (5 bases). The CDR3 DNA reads TGTGCCAGCAGTGAAGTTCTGCCGGGACAAGAGACCCAGTACTTC. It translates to CASSEVLPGQETQYF.